Listed below are T cell receptor beta chains from one sample, sequenced in a study of blood T cell repertoires in COVID-19. Measured with immunoSEQ multiplex PCR; TCRdb has only the in-frame clones, and not every one. The data hold more than 300,000 clones, with roughly 91% observed a single time. The sample was PBMCs or T cells enriched from blood (not recorded which). These TCRs come from a woman in her 30s who had recovered from COVID-19. Both conserved end residues are part of each CDR3. Each record gives: J gene, clone size, D gene, V gene, CDR3 length, CDR3 DNA, CDR3 protein. D genes are given only for firm matches. A row's size may be missing; if present it is once, few, many or a size class.

>TRBJ2-5|NA|TRBD1|TRBV7-9|13
TGTGCCAGCACAGGGGGTTACCAAGAGACCCAGTACTTC
CASTGGYQETQYF
>TRBJ1-1|NA|NA|TRBV7-8|16
TGTGCCAGCAGCTTATCACTAGTACGCGGGGTCGCTGAAGCTTTCTTT
CASSLSLVRGVAEAFF
>TRBJ2-1|NA|NA|TRBV2|16
TGTGCCAGCAGTGATAGTAACCTGAGCTCCTACAATGAGCAGTTCTTC
CASSDSNLSSYNEQFF
>TRBJ1-2|NA|NA|TRBV2|13
TGTGCCAGCAGTGAATCCGGGTACGGTGGCTACACCTTC
CASSESGYGGYTF
>TRBJ2-1|NA|NA|TRBV3-1/TRBV3-2|13
TGTGCCAGCAGCCCCCCAATTTACAATGAGCAGTTCTTC
CASSPPIYNEQFF
>TRBJ1-2|once|NA|TRBV3-1/TRBV3-2|13
TGTGCCAGCAGCCAAGACAGGGACTATGGCTACACCTTC
CASSQDRDYGYTF
>TRBJ1-4|NA|NA|TRBV7-9|15
TGTGCCAGCAGCTTCGGCCAGACAGAAAATGAAAAACTGTTTTTT
CASSFGQTENEKLFF
>TRBJ2-2|NA|NA|TRBV18|15
TGTGCCAGCTCTCCAGGGGCCTCGAACACCGGGGAGCTGTTTTTT
CASSPGASNTGELFF
>TRBJ1-2|NA|NA|TRBV11-2|14
TGTGCCAGCAGCCCTACCCCTACCAACTATGGCTACACCTTC
CASSPTPTNYGYTF
>TRBJ2-1|NA|TRBD1|TRBV3-1/TRBV3-2|17
TGTGCCAGCAGCGCCCGGGACAGCCGTATCTCCTACAATGAGCAGTTCTTC
CASSARDSRISYNEQFF
>TRBJ2-7|NA|TRBD2|TRBV4-1|16
TGCGCCAGCAGCCAAGAGGCACTAGCGGGAACCTACGAGCAGTACTTC
CASSQEALAGTYEQYF
>TRBJ1-5|once|NA|TRBV4-2|15
TGTGCCAGCAGCCAAGAAACGGGGGTCTTTTTGCCCCAGCATTTT
CASSQETGVFLPQHF
>TRBJ2-1|NA|TRBD2|TRBV7-6|19
TGTGCCAGCAGCTTATTCGTAGCGGGAGGCCCAGGAGCGGGGAATGAGCAGTTCTTC
CASSLFVAGGPGAGNEQFF
>TRBJ2-1|NA|TRBD1|TRBV7-6|15
TGTGCCAGCAGCCATGGACAGGGGGCCTACAATGAGCAGTTCTTC
CASSHGQGAYNEQFF
>TRBJ2-7|NA|TRBD2|TRBV4-3|22
TGCGCCAGCAGCCAACTCAACCTTGCTAGCGGGAGGTCACTACTTCTTGGGTACGAGCAGTACTTC
CASSQLNLASGRSLLLGYEQYF
>TRBJ2-3|NA|TRBD1|TRBV5-1|14
TGCGCCAGCAGCCTGGGACAGGTAACAGATACGCAGTATTTT
CASSLGQVTDTQYF
>TRBJ1-2|NA|NA|TRBV4-3|15
TGCGCCAGCAGCCCGGGGATGGGTTGGAGCTATGGCTACACCTTC
CASSPGMGWSYGYTF
>TRBJ2-3|NA|NA|TRBV3-1/TRBV3-2|16
TGTGCCAGCAGCCACATAACATGGGACTTCACAGATACGCAGTATTTT
CASSHITWDFTDTQYF
>TRBJ2-7|NA|TRBD2|TRBV14|15
TGTGCCAGCAGCCAAGGGCTAGCGGGCTCCTACGAGCAGTACTTC
CASSQGLAGSYEQYF
>TRBJ2-2|NA|TRBD2|TRBV6-1|15
TGTGCCAGCAGTGAATATGGCGGGAGCGTCGGGGAGCTGTTTTTT
CASSEYGGSVGELFF
>TRBJ1-1|NA|NA|TRBV7-2|14
TGTGCCAGCAGCTTAGTCCCCAGGGCCACTGAAGCTTTCTTT
CASSLVPRATEAFF
>TRBJ2-7|NA|NA|TRBV6-2/TRBV6-3|14
TGTGCCAGCAGTACGACTAGAATTGTCTCCGAGCAGTACTTC
CASSTTRIVSEQYF
>TRBJ2-6|NA|NA|TRBV2|15
TGTGCCAGCAGTCAACATATCGCTGGGGCCAACGTCCTGACTTTC
CASSQHIAGANVLTF
>TRBJ2-2|NA|TRBD2|TRBV7-9|16
TGTGCCAGCAGTCTCGGGACTAGCGGGAAGGTCGGGGAGCTGTTTTTT
CASSLGTSGKVGELFF
>TRBJ1-1|NA|NA|TRBV11-2|14
TGTGCCAGCAGCTTAACCAGGGCGTACACTGAAGCTTTCTTT
CASSLTRAYTEAFF
>TRBJ2-2|NA|NA|TRBV7-3|15
TGTGCCAGCAGCCCCTATCGCCTGAACACCGGGGAGCTGTTTTTT
CASSPYRLNTGELFF
>TRBJ2-2|NA|NA|TRBV19|17
TGTGCCAGTAGTCGAGGCCCCAGGGGGGAAAACACCGGGGAGCTGTTTTTT
CASSRGPRGENTGELFF
>TRBJ2-3|NA|TRBD2|TRBV19|14
TGTGCCAGTAGTATCGCGGGAGTAACAGATACGCAGTATTTT
CASSIAGVTDTQYF
>TRBJ2-1|NA|TRBD1|TRBV14|15
TGTGCCAGCAGCCAACTGACAGGGGAATACAATGAGCAGTTCTTC
CASSQLTGEYNEQFF
>TRBJ2-2|NA|NA|TRBV18|14
TGTGCCAGCTCACTGGCGGAGAACACCGGGGAGCTGTTTTTT
CASSLAENTGELFF
>TRBJ2-1|NA|NA|TRBV29-1|16
TGCAGCGTTGAAGCCCGCTCCTCGGGTTTCTACAATGAGCAGTTCTTC
CSVEARSSGFYNEQFF
>TRBJ2-3|NA|NA|TRBV4-1|16
TGCGCCAGCAGCCAAGAGGGTTCAGGGGTCGCAGATACGCAGTATTTT
CASSQEGSGVADTQYF
>TRBJ1-4|NA|NA|TRBV6-1|15
TGTGCCAGCAGTGAACCGTCAGGGACTAATGAAAAACTGTTTTTT
CASSEPSGTNEKLFF
>TRBJ1-5|NA|NA|TRBV4-1|15
TGCGCCAGCAGCCAAACTTGGACTTTCAATCAGCCCCAGCATTTT
CASSQTWTFNQPQHF
>TRBJ2-7|NA|NA|TRBV13|16
TGTGCCAGCAGCCAGCAAGTGGGCAGGGGGAGGTACGAGCAGTACTTC
CASSQQVGRGRYEQYF
>TRBJ2-3|NA|TRBD2|TRBV5-1|15
TGCGCCAGCAGCTTGTTGGGACTAGAGGCAGATACGCAGTATTTT
CASSLLGLEADTQYF
>TRBJ2-2|NA|NA|TRBV19|14
TGTGCCAGTAACCCAGGGCAGAACACCGGGGAGCTGTTTTTT
CASNPGQNTGELFF
>TRBJ1-5|NA|NA|TRBV29-1|14
TGCAGCGTAATCCCGGTAGACAAAAGTCAGCCCCAGCATTTT
CSVIPVDKSQPQHF
>TRBJ1-2|NA|NA|TRBV21-1|16
TGTGCCAGCAGCAAAGGTTATAGGGGCAGCGGGTATGGCTACACCTTC
CASSKGYRGSGYGYTF
>TRBJ1-2|NA|NA|TRBV28|13
TGTGCCAGCAGTTTATCATCAGATTATGGCTACACCTTC
CASSLSSDYGYTF
>TRBJ2-7|NA|NA|TRBV14|18
TGTGCCAGCAGCCAGGGACGTCCCGGGACAATCGGGAACTACGAGCAGTACTTC
CASSQGRPGTIGNYEQYF
>TRBJ2-6|many|TRBD1|TRBV15|16
TGTGCCACCAGCAGGGACAGGGGCTCTGGGGCCAACGTCCTGACTTTC
CATSRDRGSGANVLTF
>TRBJ1-2|NA|TRBD1|TRBV9|14
TGTGCCAGCAGCGTTGGACAGGGAAACTATGGCTACACCTTC
CASSVGQGNYGYTF
>TRBJ1-2|NA|NA|TRBV4-3|18
TGCGCCAGCAGCCAAGATCTAGGAGACAGGCTATTCGGCTATGGCTACACCTTC
CASSQDLGDRLFGYGYTF
>TRBJ1-2|once|TRBD1|TRBV28|13
TGTGCCAGCAGCTCACAGGGGGCGCGGGGCTACACCTTC
CASSSQGARGYTF
>TRBJ1-1|NA|TRBD1|TRBV18|15
TGTGCCAGCTCACCTTTGGACAGGTCGAACACTGAAGCTTTCTTT
CASSPLDRSNTEAFF
>TRBJ1-5|NA|TRBD1|TRBV3-1/TRBV3-2|16
TGTGCCAGCAGCCAAACCACCGGGACAGGGGATCAGCCCCAGCATTTT
CASSQTTGTGDQPQHF
>TRBJ1-2|few|NA|TRBV19|15
TGTGCCAGTAGTATGGAAAACCGACTCCTAGACGGCTACACCTTC
CASSMENRLLDGYTF
>TRBJ2-1|NA|TRBD1|TRBV20-1|15
TGCAGTGCTAGTTTAACCGGGACAGGGTCGGATGAGCAGTTCTTC
CSASLTGTGSDEQFF
>TRBJ1-1|NA|NA|TRBV4-3|16
TGCGCCAGCAGCCAAGATCGCACAGCCCTGAGCACTGAAGCTTTCTTT
CASSQDRTALSTEAFF